The 27 T cell receptor beta chains in this list originate from one sample, sequenced in a study of cytotoxic CD8 clonotypes in ibrutinib-treated CLL. Some clones are missing from TCRdb's copy, which holds only in-frame ones; the method was immunoSEQ multiplex PCR. This table has fewer than 400,000 clones, over 60% appearing once. This specimen consisted of PBMCs, obtained after 36 months of ibrutinib treatment. These receptors were collected from a human donor with chronic lymphocytic leukemia.

The chain uses TRBV25-1 and TRBJ1-2; TRBD1 aligns across 7 bases. Per the germline V gene, CDR1 is MGHDK and CDR2 is SYGVNS. CDR3 length equals 14 residues. With V trimmed by 1 base and J by 2 bases, 1 base remained unmatched. The CDR3 reads CASSESGQNYGYTF. In DNA form, the CDR3 reads TGTGCCAGCAGTGAATCGGGACAGAACTATGGCTACACCTTC.

This chain links TRBV11-3 with TRBJ2-1; D uncertain. Trimming removed 5 bases at V and 0 bases at J, with 11 bases between. The germline V gene encodes CDR1 SGHNT and CDR2 YENEEA. The CDR3 is 15 amino acids. In nucleotides, the CDR3 is TGTGCCAGCAGCCTAGTGGGCGCCTCCTACAATGAGCAGTTCTTC. Translated: CASSLVGASYNEQFF.

The chain couples TRBV28 to TRBJ2-3; D might be TRBD1 or TRBD2, each matching 6 bases. Germline loops: CDR1 MDHEN, CDR2 SYDVKM. The V gene lost 2 bases and the J gene lost 5 bases, with 14 bases spanning the gap. The CDR3 is 15 amino acids. The CDR3, as DNA: TGTGCCAGCAGTTTAATTTCGGGGGCGGGAGATACGCAGTATTTT. Its translation: CASSLISGAGDTQYF. Filled out from reference TRBV28 and TRBJ2-3, the complete variable domain reads DVKVTQSSRYLVKRTGEKVFLECVQDMDHENMFWYRQDPGLGLRLIYFSYDVKMKEKGDIPEGYSVSREKKERFSLILESASTNQTSMYLCASSLISGAGDTQYFGPGTRLTVL.

The V call is TRBV28, the J call TRBJ2-7; TRBD2 matches at 8 bases. Germline assignment: CDR1 MDHEN and CDR2 SYDVKM. With V trimmed by 3 bases and J by 7 bases, 14 bases remained unmatched. The CDR3 is 16 amino acids. The CDR3 region is CASSFSPPGGPREQYF. CDR3 bases: TGTGCCAGCAGTTTTAGTCCCCCGGGAGGGCCCCGAGAGCAGTACTTC.

V and J are TRBV9 and TRBJ2-1; 15 bases match TRBD2. J lost 5 bases, V lost 2 bases, and 11 bases had no gene match. The CDR3 is made up of 19 amino acids. Germline CDR1 is SGDLS and CDR2 is YYNGEE. As DNA, the CDR3 is TGTGCCAGCAGCGTGGGACTAGCGGGGGGCCGCAGAGTAAACAATGAGCAGTTCTTC. It encodes CASSVGLAGGRRVNNEQFF.

V and J are TRBV5-1 and TRBJ1-2; weak D call: TRBD1 (6 bases). This CDR3 region has 18 residues. Germline V gives CDR1 SGHRS, CDR2 YFSETQ. The V and J ends lost 4 bases and 8 bases respectively, with 30 bases between them. CDR3 sequence (DNA): TGCGCCAGCAGCACGACCGGCCCAACAGGGCTTCGGGGGGTCGGCTACACCTTC. Encoded protein: CASSTTGPTGLRGVGYTF.

J is TRBJ2-7 and V is TRBV5-3; 9 bases fit TRBD1. TRBV5-3 is designated an ORF whose function remains uncertain. This CDR3 spans 15 amino acids. The V and J ends lost 8 bases and 1 base, in that order; junction bases with no gene match: 10. CDR3: CARMTQGARSYEQYF. The DNA for the CDR3 is TGTGCCAGGATGACACAGGGGGCTAGGTCCTACGAGCAGTACTTC.

This chain uses TRBV18 with TRBJ2-2; 12 bases map to TRBD1. The CDR3 is 15 amino acids. The germline V gene has CDR1 KGHSH and CDR2 LQKENI. The V gene end was trimmed by 6 bases and the J gene end by 5 bases; junction bases not matched to a gene: 4. The chain's CDR3 is CASSWDRGQTGELFF. DNA of the CDR3: TGTGCCAGCTCGTGGGACAGGGGGCAAACCGGGGAGCTGTTTTTT. The whole variable domain, remainder taken from reference TRBV18 and TRBJ2-2, is NAGVMQNPRHLVRRRGQEARLRCSPMKGHSHVYWYRQLPEEGLKFMVYLQKENIIDESGMPKERFSAEFPKEGPSILRIQQVVRGDSAAYFCASSWDRGQTGELFFGEGSRLTVL.

The chain links TRBV7-3 to TRBJ2-1; 7 positions match TRBD1. The CDR3 consists of 16 residues. The trim removed 1 base at V and 8 bases at J, leaving 11 bases unmatched. Looked up from germline, CDR1 is SGHTA and CDR2 is FQGTGA. In nucleotides, the CDR3 is TGTGCCAGCAGCTTAAGGGCTCAGGGGGTGGCGGATGAGCAGTTCTTC. This sequence encodes CASSLRAQGVADEQFF.

The rearrangement joins TRBV2 to TRBJ2-3, with TRBD2 identical over 8 bases. The CDR3 consists of 16 residues. Germline-derived CDR1 and CDR2 are SNHLY and FYNNEI. Unmatched junction bases numbered 6, after V lost 4 bases and J lost 0 bases. CDR3 coding DNA: TGTGCCAGCAGTGCGGAGCGGGGGATTAGCACAGATACGCAGTATTTT. This encodes CASSAERGISTDTQYF.

The rearrangement uses TRBV6-1 and TRBJ1-5; tentative D call: TRBD1 (5 bases). CDR3 length equals 13 residues. Trimming removed 4 bases at V and 9 bases at J, with 13 bases between. Germline-derived CDR1 and CDR2 are MNHNS and SASEGT. The CDR3, as DNA: TGTGCCAGCAGTGGTCCCTGGGGGGGGCCCCAGCATTTT. Protein sequence: CASSGPWGGPQHF.

V usage is TRBV9 and J usage is TRBJ1-2, with D possibly TRBD1 on 6 matching bases. The germline gives CDR1 SGDLS, CDR2 YYNGEE. Trimming pared 0 bases from V and 4 bases from J, leaving 10 bases between. There are 14 residues in the CDR3. CDR3 nucleotide sequence: TGTGCCAGCAGCGTAGTACAGGGACTCTATGGCTACACCTTC. This translates into CASSVVQGLYGYTF. Full variable domain (outside the CDR3, taken from reference TRBV9 and TRBJ1-2): DSGVTQTPKHLITATGQRVTLRCSPRSGDLSVYWYQQSLDQGLQFLIQYYNGEERAKGNILERFSAQQFPDLHSELNLSSLELGDSALYFCASSVVQGLYGYTFGSGTRLTVV.

This chain uses TRBV4-1 with TRBJ2-1; the D gene is possibly TRBD1 (5 bases). V shed 5 bases and J shed 0 bases, with 11 bases lying between them. The CDR3 is made up of 15 amino acids. Germline V gene data show CDR1 as MGHRA and CDR2 as YSYEKL. CDR3 residues: CASSSRVPSYNEQFF. The CDR3 coding sequence is TGCGCCAGCAGCTCCAGGGTACCCTCCTACAATGAGCAGTTCTTC.

This clone was detected only a few times. The chain joins TRBV9 to TRBJ2-7; D is perhaps TRBD1 or TRBD2 (5 bases each). From germline, CDR1 is SGDLS and CDR2 YYNGEE. The CDR3 spans 14 residues. Trimming took off 0 bases at V and 1 base at J, with 8 bases between the two ends. The chain's CDR3 is CASSVEGRSYEQYF. DNA of the CDR3: TGTGCCAGCAGCGTAGAGGGACGGTCCTACGAGCAGTACTTC.

The rearrangement joins TRBV6-6 to TRBJ2-4, with D uncertain. The CDR3 has 14 residues. Trimming stripped 2 bases from V and 0 bases from J, with 5 bases between. Germline V CDR1 and CDR2: MNHNY, SVGAGI (reference sequence). The CDR3 DNA follows: TGTGCCAGCAGTTACGACCTAGCCAAAAACATTCAGTACTTC. It yields the protein CASSYDLAKNIQYF.

Only a few counts were recorded for this clone. The V and J genes are TRBV6-5 and TRBJ1-4; weak D call: TRBD1 (5 bases). V lost 0 bases and J lost 7, with 9 bases in between. Looked up from germline, CDR1 is MNHEY and CDR2 is SVGAGI. This CDR3 has 14 amino acids. The chain's CDR3 is CASSYSAGREKLFF. CDR3 nucleotides: TGTGCCAGCAGTTACTCGGCAGGGCGTGAAAAACTGTTTTTT.

The gene calls are TRBV9 and TRBJ2-7; 9 nucleotides agree with TRBD1. J was trimmed by 6 bases and V by 3 bases; bases with no gene match: 10. This CDR3 has 15 amino acids. Per germline, CDR1 SGDLS and CDR2 YYNGEE. For the CDR3, the DNA is TGTGCCAGCAGCGCTAAGGGGGACAGGGCGACCGAGCAGTACTTC. Translated: CASSAKGDRATEQYF. Complete variable domain (other parts from reference TRBV9 and TRBJ2-7): DSGVTQTPKHLITATGQRVTLRCSPRSGDLSVYWYQQSLDQGLQFLIQYYNGEERAKGNILERFSAQQFPDLHSELNLSSLELGDSALYFCASSAKGDRATEQYFGPGTRLTVT.

The V and J genes are TRBV9 and TRBJ2-3; TRBD2 matches at 13 bases. J lost 10 bases, V lost 3 bases, and 5 bases had no gene match. This CDR3 is built from 14 residues. Germline V CDR1 and CDR2: SGDLS, YYNGEE. The CDR3: CASSAGLAGNAQYF. The CDR3 nucleotides are TGTGCCAGCAGCGCGGGACTAGCGGGAAATGCGCAGTATTTT. Together with reference TRBV9 and TRBJ2-3, the CDR3 gives the full variable domain: DSGVTQTPKHLITATGQRVTLRCSPRSGDLSVYWYQQSLDQGLQFLIQYYNGEERAKGNILERFSAQQFPDLHSELNLSSLELGDSALYFCASSAGLAGNAQYFGPGTRLTVL.

This clone was picked up many times. The identical CDR3 is also encoded by other nucleotide sequences in the sample. The J gene is TRBJ1-5, the V gene TRBV2; D unclear. The V and J ends lost 4 bases and 7 bases respectively, with 5 bases between them. CDR1 is SNHLY, CDR2 FYNNEI, per germline. This CDR3 is built from 11 residues. Here the CDR3 reads CASSVGQPQHF. In DNA, the CDR3 is TGTGCCAGCAGTGTAGGACAGCCCCAGCATTTT.

This clone was seen more than once but under ten times. Written as DNA, the CDR3 is TGTGCCAGCTCACCACCGGGCCTAAGCTCCTACGAGCAGTACTTC. As protein: CASSPPGLSSYEQYF. This chain joins TRBV18 and TRBJ2-7, with D unresolved. Germline CDR1 is KGHSH and CDR2 is LQKENI. The CDR3 totals 15 residues. Trimming cost V 0 bases and J 0 bases, with 9 bases left between them.

This clone has a single count. V is TRBV7-2 and J is TRBJ2-3; 9 bases line up with TRBD1. Germline V gene lookup returns CDR1 SGHTA and CDR2 FQGNSA. With V trimmed by 5 bases and J by 2 bases, 5 bases remained unmatched. The CDR3 has 15 amino acids. This CDR3 reads CASSAGTGFTDTQYF. The CDR3 nucleotides read TGTGCCAGCAGCGCAGGGACAGGGTTCACAGATACGCAGTATTTT.

The gene calls are TRBV19 and TRBJ1-2, with D unresolved. Germline values: CDR1 LNHDA, CDR2 SQIVND (reference sequence). Deletions cut 1 base from V and 4 bases from J, with 16 bases between. This CDR3 region has 16 residues. CDR3 sequence: CASSIGVGVPIYGYTF. CDR3 nucleotides: TGTGCCAGTAGTATAGGGGTCGGGGTCCCTATCTATGGCTACACCTTC.

This clone was found once. The chain is built from TRBV6-5 and TRBJ2-2; 10 bases are shared with TRBD1. V dropped 0 bases and J dropped 3; count of bases not matched to a gene: 1. The V gene's germline CDR1 is MNHEY and CDR2 SVGAGI. The length of the CDR3 is 16 residues. CDR3 DNA: TGTGCCAGCAGTTACTCCGGGACAGGGGACACCGGGGAGCTGTTTTTT. Amino acid sequence: CASSYSGTGDTGELFF.

The chain employs TRBV19 and TRBJ2-1; D gene ambiguous. V dropped 1 base and J dropped 3 bases, with 13 bases sitting between them. This CDR3 has 16 amino acids. CDR1 is LNHDA, CDR2 SQIVND, per germline (reference sequence). The CDR3 DNA reads TGTGCCAGTAGTATAGGTTTGAAGCATAACTACAATGAGCAGTTCTTC. It specifies CASSIGLKHNYNEQFF.

The CDR3 reads CASSQARLYNSPLHF. The CDR3 DNA is TGCGCCAGCAGCCAGGCCCGGTTGTATAATTCACCCCTCCACTTT. This chain links TRBV4-1 with TRBJ1-6; no definite D call. The CDR3 is made up of 15 amino acids. Per the germline V gene, CDR1 is MGHRA and CDR2 is YSYEKL. Trimming cost V 3 bases and J 4 bases, with 10 bases left between them.

V usage is TRBV11-2 and J usage is TRBJ1-3; no firm D call. V dropped 5 bases and J dropped 0 bases, with 17 bases sitting between them. Germline CDR1 and CDR2: SGHAT and FQNNGV. This CDR3 region has 17 residues. CDR3 nucleotide sequence: TGTGCCAGCAGCCGTCCCCGATGGGGATTCTCTGGAAACACCATATATTTT. Translation gives CASSRPRWGFSGNTIYF.

This clone was seen more than once but under ten times. The J gene is TRBJ1-2, the V gene TRBV10-3; the D gene is possibly TRBD1 (6 bases). The CDR3 runs to 15 residues. Trimming removed 3 bases from V and 2 bases from J, with 13 bases in between. Germline loops: CDR1 ENHRY, CDR2 SYGVKD. In DNA, the CDR3 is TGTGCCATCAGTGAAGGGGGGGCAGAAAACTATGGCTACACCTTC. This sequence encodes CAISEGGAENYGYTF.